The 10 T cell receptor beta chains listed next were all sequenced from one sample in a study of T cell clones after liver transplantation. Assay: immunoSEQ multiplex PCR; the TCRdb copy retains only in-frame clones and omits some. The data show under 130,000 clones, with around 80% seen just once and about 3% held by the top ten. The starting material was CD4+ T cells from blood, obtained approximately 43 months after liver transplant. These receptors all come from a human patient who received a liver transplant. The graft donor may be the source of some T cells.

This clone was recorded once. The chain links TRBV6-5 to TRBJ1-1; tentative D call: TRBD1 (5 bases). The CDR3 totals 11 residues. Germline V gives CDR1 MNHEY, CDR2 SVGAGI. The ends were cut back, 5 bases at V and 10 bases at J, with 11 bases in the middle. CDR3 residues: CASSLGAVAFF. The CDR3 coding sequence is TGTGCCAGCAGTCTCGGGGCGGTAGCTTTCTTT.

The V gene is TRBV29-1, the J gene TRBJ1-3; D remains ambiguous. In germline, CDR1 is SQVTM, CDR2 ANQGSEA. Between the trimmed V and J ends, which lost 7 bases and 0 bases, there was a span of 13 bases. The CDR3 totals 14 residues. Written as DNA, the CDR3 is TGCAGCGCAGAGGGCTTTCCCTCTGGAAACACCATATATTTT. Protein product: CSAEGFPSGNTIYF.

The CDR3 DNA sequence: TGTGCCAGCAGCTTACCTGGCAGTTCTAATGAGCAGTTCTTC. It translates to CASSLPGSSNEQFF. The V call is TRBV11-2, the J call TRBJ2-1; no definite D call. Trimming stripped 2 bases from V and 7 bases from J, with 12 bases between. Looked up from germline, CDR1 is SGHAT and CDR2 is FQNNGV. This CDR3 is built from 14 residues.

The chain combines TRBV6-4 with TRBJ1-6; D is perhaps TRBD1 (6 bases). The CDR3 is 14 amino acids. From germline, CDR1 is MRHNA and CDR2 SNTAGT. V lost 6 bases and J 6 bases, leaving 12 bases between the germline ends. The CDR3 region is CASRGAAINSPLHF. In DNA form, the CDR3 reads TGTGCCAGCAGGGGGGCAGCTATTAATTCACCCCTCCACTTT.

This chain uses TRBV5-1 with TRBJ2-2; D possibly matches TRBD1 or TRBD2 (5 bases each). The CDR3 is made up of 15 amino acids. V was cut by 3 bases and J by 2 bases, with 11 bases left in between. Germline loops: CDR1 SGHRS, CDR2 YFSETQ. CDR3 DNA: TGCGCCAGCAGCTCCATGGGACCTAACACCGGGGAGCTGTTTTTT. Translated: CASSSMGPNTGELFF.

This clone appeared a few times. The rearrangement uses TRBV7-2 and TRBJ2-1; TRBD1 agrees at 10 bases. Germline CDR1 reads SGHTA; CDR2 reads FQGNSA. Trimming removed 5 bases from V and 3 bases from J; junction bases left unmatched: 4. This CDR3 has 15 amino acids. CDR3 sequence (DNA): TGTGCCAGCAGCCCCGACAGGGGGCGCTACAATGAGCAGTTCTTC. Amino acids: CASSPDRGRYNEQFF.

The CDR3 coding sequence is TGCGCCAGCAGCTTGGGCTTTTACGGGACAGAAGGCTCTGGAAACACCATATATTTT. Translating gives CASSLGFYGTEGSGNTIYF. This rearrangement joins TRBV5-1 to TRBJ1-3, with 7 bases matching TRBD1. This CDR3 comprises 19 residues. In germline, CDR1 is SGHRS, CDR2 YFSETQ. The V segment lost 0 bases and the J segment 0 bases; nucleotides outside the gene matches: 12. Complete variable domain (other parts from reference TRBV5-1 and TRBJ1-3): KAGVTQTPRYLIKTRGQQVTLSCSPISGHRSVSWYQQTPGQGLQFLFEYFSETQRNKGNFPGRFSGRQFSNSRSEMNVSTLELGDSALYLCASSLGFYGTEGSGNTIYFGEGSWLTVV.

The chain combines TRBV5-1 with TRBJ2-2, with 8 nucleotides matching TRBD1. The germline V gene encodes CDR1 SGHRS and CDR2 YFSETQ. The CDR3 is made up of 17 amino acids. The V segment lost 1 base and the J segment 5 bases; nucleotides outside the gene matches: 10. The CDR3, as DNA: TGCGCCAGCAGCTTGAGGCAGGGGGCCCGTGGGACCGGGGAGCTGTTTTTT. Its translation: CASSLRQGARGTGELFF.

The rearrangement links TRBV7-3 to TRBJ1-2, with 7 bases that match TRBD1. Germline CDR1 reads SGHTA; CDR2 reads FQGTGA. The CDR3 sequence is 14 residues long. With V trimmed by 1 base and J by 6 bases, 5 bases remained unmatched. The CDR3 sequence: CASSLNRGGDGYTF. The CDR3 nucleotides are TGTGCCAGCAGCTTAAACAGGGGTGGGGATGGCTACACCTTC.

V is TRBV6-1 and J is TRBJ1-5; no clear D. The germline gives CDR1 MNHNS, CDR2 SASEGT. V lost 1 base and J 3 bases, leaving 4 bases between the germline ends. This CDR3 has 13 amino acids. The CDR3 DNA is TGTGCCAGCAGTGAAGGGATCAATCAGCCCCAGCATTTT. Its protein product is CASSEGINQPQHF.